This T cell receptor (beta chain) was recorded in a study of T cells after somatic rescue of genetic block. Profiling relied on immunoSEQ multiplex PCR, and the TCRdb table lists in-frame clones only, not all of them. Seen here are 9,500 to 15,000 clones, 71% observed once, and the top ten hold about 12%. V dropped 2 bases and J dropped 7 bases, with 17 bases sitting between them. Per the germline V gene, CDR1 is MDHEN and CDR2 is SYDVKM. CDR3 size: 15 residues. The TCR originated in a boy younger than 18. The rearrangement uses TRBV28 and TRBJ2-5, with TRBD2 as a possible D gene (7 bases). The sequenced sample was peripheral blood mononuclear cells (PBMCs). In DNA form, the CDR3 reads TGTGCCAGCAGTTTAGGGGGGGCCCTCCGCGGGACCCAGTACTTC. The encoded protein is CASSLGGALRGTQYF. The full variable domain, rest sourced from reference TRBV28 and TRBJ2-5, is DVKVTQSSRYLVKRTGEKVFLECVQDMDHENMFWYRQDPGLGLRLIYFSYDVKMKEKGDIPEGYSVSREKKERFSLILESASTNQTSMYLCASSLGGALRGTQYFGPGTRLLVL.